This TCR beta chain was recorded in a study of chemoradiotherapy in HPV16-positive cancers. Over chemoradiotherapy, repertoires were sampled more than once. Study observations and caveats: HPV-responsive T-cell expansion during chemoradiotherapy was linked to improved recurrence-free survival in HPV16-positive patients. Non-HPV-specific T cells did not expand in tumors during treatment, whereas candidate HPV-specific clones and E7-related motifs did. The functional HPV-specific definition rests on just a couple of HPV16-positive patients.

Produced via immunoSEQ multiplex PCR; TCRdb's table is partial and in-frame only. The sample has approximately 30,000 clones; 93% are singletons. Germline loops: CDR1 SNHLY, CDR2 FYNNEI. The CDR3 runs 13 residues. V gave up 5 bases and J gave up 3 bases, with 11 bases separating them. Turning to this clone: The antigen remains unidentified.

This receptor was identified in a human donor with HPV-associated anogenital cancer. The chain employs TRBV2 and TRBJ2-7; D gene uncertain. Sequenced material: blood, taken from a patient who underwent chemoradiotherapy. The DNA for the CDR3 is TGTGCCAGCAGTAGTCGGAACTACTACGAGCAGTACTTC. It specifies CASSSRNYYEQYF.